Presented here are 22 T cell receptor beta chains from one specimen sequenced in a study of PD-1 blockade in classical Hodgkin lymphoma. In every patient, relapse followed autologous stem cell transplantation, while exposure to brentuximab vedotin differed. TCRdb keeps only in-frame clones here, not all; method: immunoSEQ multiplex PCR. The table has about 94,000 clones, roughly 87% seen once. The sequenced sample was peripheral blood mononuclear cells (PBMCs), obtained before the second cycle of nivolumab. The receptors stem from a human donor with classical Hodgkin lymphoma.

The chain couples TRBV19 to TRBJ2-1; tentatively, D is TRBD1 or TRBD2 (5 bases each). Germline V CDR1 and CDR2: LNHDA, SQIVND (reference sequence). Trimming stripped 2 bases from V and 6 bases from J, with 14 bases between. This CDR3 is 15 amino acids long. For the CDR3, the DNA is TGTGCCAGTAGTATAATCGGGGCGCGAGGCAATGAGCAGTTCTTC. Its protein is CASSIIGARGNEQFF. The full variable domain, rest sourced from reference TRBV19 and TRBJ2-1, is DGGITQSPKYLFRKEGQNVTLSCEQNLNHDAMYWYRQDPGQGLRLIYYSQIVNDFQKGDIAEGYSVSREKKESFPLTVTSAQKNPTAFYLCASSIIGARGNEQFFGPGTRLTVL.

The chain uses TRBV18 and TRBJ2-5; no reliable D call. CDR1 and CDR2 from the germline V gene are KGHSH and LQKENI. The CDR3 sequence is 12 residues long. V gave up 3 bases and J gave up 3 bases, with 5 bases separating them. CDR3 protein: CASSPGEETQYF. The CDR3 region has the DNA TGTGCCAGCTCACCGGGTGAAGAGACCCAGTACTTC.

The chain has TRBV29-1 and TRBJ1-1; D is undetermined. The germline V and J ends were trimmed by 7 bases and 6 bases, with 15 bases remaining between them. The V gene's germline CDR1 is SQVTM and CDR2 ANQGSEA. CDR3 length: 12 residues. Here the CDR3 reads CSASMLEAEAFF. CDR3 coding DNA: TGCAGCGCCTCCATGCTGGAGGCTGAAGCTTTCTTT.

The rearrangement uses TRBV5-1 and TRBJ1-6; D gene uncertain. The CDR3 is 13 residues long. CDR1 and CDR2 (germline): SGHRS, YFSETQ. The V end was cut by 4 bases, the J end by 7 bases, with 9 bases between. The chain's CDR3 is CASSPQPNSPLHF. The CDR3 nucleotides are TGCGCCAGCAGCCCTCAACCGAATTCACCCCTCCACTTT.

The V call is TRBV28, the J call TRBJ1-5; 8 bases fit TRBD1. After removal of 4 bases from V and 7 bases from J, the junction contained 3 bases not matched to a gene. CDR1 and CDR2 from the germline V gene are MDHEN and SYDVKM. This CDR3 spans 13 amino acids. CDR3 sequence: CASSSTGVQPQHF. The CDR3 DNA reads as TGTGCCAGCAGTTCGACAGGGGTGCAGCCCCAGCATTTT.

The rearrangement joins TRBV28 to TRBJ2-4, with D possibly matching TRBD2 (6 bases). This CDR3 contains 15 residues. V lost 3 bases to trimming and J lost 0 bases, with 9 bases between them. Per the germline V gene, CDR1 is MDHEN and CDR2 is SYDVKM. The CDR3 region is CASSLEGLAKNIQYF. CDR3 DNA sequence: TGTGCCAGCAGTTTGGAGGGCTTAGCCAAAAACATTCAGTACTTC.

The V gene is TRBV4-1, the J gene TRBJ1-6, with D possibly TRBD1 on 6 matching bases. The CDR3 sequence is 14 residues long. V shed 3 bases and J shed 13 bases, with 16 bases lying between them. CDR1 and CDR2 (germline): MGHRA, YSYEKL. The chain's CDR3 is CASSHLGHLLPLHF. The DNA of the CDR3 is TGCGCCAGCAGCCACCTGGGACACCTTCTGCCCCTCCACTTT.

This sequence joins TRBV5-1 and TRBJ2-5; D remains ambiguous. CDR1 SGHRS and CDR2 YFSETQ come from the germline V gene. The CDR3 spans 13 residues. Deletions cut 0 bases from V and 6 bases from J, with 9 bases between. The CDR3 nucleotides are TGCGCCAGCAGCTTGGCCCATGGGAAGACCCAGTACTTC. Encoded protein: CASSLAHGKTQYF.

The chain employs TRBV7-9 and TRBJ1-4; 11 bases line up with TRBD1. This CDR3 comprises 14 residues. V lost 5 bases and J lost 11; bases outside the gene matches: 7. The germline V gene has CDR1 SEHNR and CDR2 FQNEAQ (reference sequence). This CDR3 reads CASSKGDRGVKLFF. The CDR3 bases are TGTGCCAGCAGCAAGGGGGACAGGGGGGTTAAACTGTTTTTT.

The chain links TRBV5-5 to TRBJ1-5; no clear D gene. This CDR3 is built from 14 residues. V dropped 2 bases and J dropped 3 bases, with 9 bases sitting between them. Germline lookup yields CDR1 SGHKS and CDR2 YYEKEE (reference sequence). CDR3 nucleotide sequence: TGTGCCAGCAGCTTAGGTGGACCCAATCAGCCCCAGCATTTT. Translation: CASSLGGPNQPQHF.

V is TRBV9 and J is TRBJ2-5; TRBD2 matches 14 bases. Germline CDR1 and CDR2: SGDLS and YYNGEE. CDR3 size: 16 residues. J gave up 3 bases and V 3 bases, and 4 bases lay outside the gene matches. The CDR3 DNA is TGTGCCAGCAGCGCGAGACTAGCGGGGGGGAAAGAGACCCAGTACTTC. Translation: CASSARLAGGKETQYF. Combining the CDR3 with reference TRBV9 and TRBJ2-5 gives the whole variable domain DSGVTQTPKHLITATGQRVTLRCSPRSGDLSVYWYQQSLDQGLQFLIQYYNGEERAKGNILERFSAQQFPDLHSELNLSSLELGDSALYFCASSARLAGGKETQYFGPGTRLLVL.

The chain has TRBV5-8 and TRBJ2-1; 9 positions agree with TRBD1. The CDR3 covers 15 residues. V gave up 5 bases and J gave up 10 bases; unmatched junction bases: 13. Germline lookup yields CDR1 SGHTS and CDR2 YDEGEE. In DNA form, the CDR3 reads TGTGCCAGCAGGGCCGGGACAGGGCTCGGAAAGGAGCAGTTCTTC. This sequence encodes CASRAGTGLGKEQFF.

The chain employs TRBV6-5 and TRBJ2-5; maybe TRBD2 (5 bases). Looked up from germline, CDR1 is MNHEY and CDR2 is SVGAGI. The CDR3 has 14 amino acids. Trimming cost V 6 bases and J 2 bases, with 13 bases left between them. The CDR3: CASSQTTVQETQYF. The CDR3 DNA follows: TGTGCCAGCAGCCAGACTACTGTACAAGAGACCCAGTACTTC.

This chain joins TRBV9 and TRBJ1-5; no definite D call. V was trimmed by 0 bases and J by 2 bases, leaving 6 bases between them. Germline V gene lookup returns CDR1 SGDLS and CDR2 YYNGEE. This CDR3 contains 14 residues. The CDR3 region is CASSVEPGNQPQHF. In DNA, the CDR3 is TGTGCCAGCAGCGTAGAACCGGGCAATCAGCCCCAGCATTTT.

This chain connects TRBV5-1 to TRBJ1-6; D unclear. In germline, CDR1 is SGHRS, CDR2 YFSETQ. With 6 bases removed from V and 6 bases from J, the gap between germline ends came to 10 bases. This CDR3 spans 13 amino acids. CDR3 nucleotide sequence: TGCGCCAGCACTGAGGGAACTAATTCACCCCTCCACTTT. The encoded protein is CASTEGTNSPLHF.

The rearrangement links TRBV7-7 to TRBJ2-5, with D tentatively TRBD1 (6 bases). V lost 2 bases to trimming and J lost 4 bases, with 11 bases between them. This CDR3 contains 14 residues. CDR1 and CDR2 (germline): SSHAT, FNYEAQ (reference sequence). The CDR3 region has the DNA TGTGCCAGCAGCTTAAACAGGGAAGGAGAGACCCAGTACTTC. Its translation: CASSLNREGETQYF.

The chain uses TRBV19 and TRBJ2-4, with 7 bases matching TRBD2. Germline CDR1 reads LNHDA; CDR2 reads SQIVND (reference sequence). The length of the CDR3 is 15 residues. Unmatched junction bases numbered 4, after V lost 5 bases and J lost 0 bases. The CDR3 reads CASSDLAGAKNIQYF. The CDR3 nucleotides read TGTGCCAGTAGTGACTTAGCGGGAGCCAAAAACATTCAGTACTTC.

This clone showed up just once. The chain recombines TRBV28 with TRBJ2-7, with a weak D call TRBD2 (5 bases). The CDR3 length is 18 residues. CDR1 is MDHEN and CDR2 is SYDVKM in the germline V gene. V was trimmed by 6 bases and J by 3 bases, leaving 27 bases between them. The chain's CDR3 is CASRTRHLLGAGLYEQYF. In DNA, the CDR3 is TGTGCCAGCAGGACCCGACACCTTTTGGGTGCGGGCCTCTACGAGCAGTACTTC.

The chain combines TRBV6-5 with TRBJ1-1; 8 bases line up with TRBD1. The CDR3 is made up of 15 amino acids. Germline CDR1 MNHEY, CDR2 SVGAGI. V was clipped by 2 bases and J by 1 base; unmatched bases: 3. In DNA, the CDR3 is TGTGCCAGCAGTTACGCACAGGGGGGGAACACTGAAGCTTTCTTT. Amino acids: CASSYAQGGNTEAFF.

There are a few counts of this clone. The chain has TRBV5-1 and TRBJ1-5, with TRBD1 identical over 8 bases. After removal of 2 bases from V and 3 bases from J, the junction contained 4 bases not matched to a gene. Germline V gene data show CDR1 as SGHRS and CDR2 as YFSETQ. The CDR3 is 15 residues long. CDR3 region: CASSLSGGHNQPQHF. CDR3 sequence (DNA): TGCGCCAGCAGCTTATCAGGGGGCCACAATCAGCCCCAGCATTTT.

The chain couples TRBV6-6 to TRBJ1-1; D unresolved. The CDR3 totals 15 residues. Trimming left V 6 bases short and J 0 bases short, with 14 bases between. Per germline, CDR1 MNHNY and CDR2 SVGAGI (reference sequence). Written as DNA, the CDR3 is TGTGCCAGCAGCCTTACACTTCTCATGAACACTGAAGCTTTCTTT. The encoded protein is CASSLTLLMNTEAFF.

Only one count was recorded for this clone. The chain carries TRBV5-5 and TRBJ1-1, with 9 bases that match TRBD1. The V segment lost 2 bases and the J segment 6 bases; nucleotides outside the gene matches: 5. Per germline, CDR1 SGHKS and CDR2 YYEKEE (reference sequence). The CDR3 length is 14 residues. The chain's CDR3 is CASSFGTGTSEAFF. DNA for the CDR3: TGTGCCAGCAGCTTCGGGACAGGGACTTCTGAAGCTTTCTTT.